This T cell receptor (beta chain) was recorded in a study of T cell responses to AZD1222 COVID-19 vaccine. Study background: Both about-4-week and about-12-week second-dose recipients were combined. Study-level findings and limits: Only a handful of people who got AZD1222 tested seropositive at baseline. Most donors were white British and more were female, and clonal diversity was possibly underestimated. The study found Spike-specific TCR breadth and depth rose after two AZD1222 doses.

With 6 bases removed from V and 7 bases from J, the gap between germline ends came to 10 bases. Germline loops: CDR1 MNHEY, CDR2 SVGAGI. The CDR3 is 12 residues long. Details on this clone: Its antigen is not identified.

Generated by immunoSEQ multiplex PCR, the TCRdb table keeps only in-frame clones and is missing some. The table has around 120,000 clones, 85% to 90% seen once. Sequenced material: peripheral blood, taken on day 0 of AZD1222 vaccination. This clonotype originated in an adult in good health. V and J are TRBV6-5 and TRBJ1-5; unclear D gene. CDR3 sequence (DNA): TGTGCCAGCAGCTCATTAGGGCAGCCCCAGCATTTT. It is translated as CASSSLGQPQHF.